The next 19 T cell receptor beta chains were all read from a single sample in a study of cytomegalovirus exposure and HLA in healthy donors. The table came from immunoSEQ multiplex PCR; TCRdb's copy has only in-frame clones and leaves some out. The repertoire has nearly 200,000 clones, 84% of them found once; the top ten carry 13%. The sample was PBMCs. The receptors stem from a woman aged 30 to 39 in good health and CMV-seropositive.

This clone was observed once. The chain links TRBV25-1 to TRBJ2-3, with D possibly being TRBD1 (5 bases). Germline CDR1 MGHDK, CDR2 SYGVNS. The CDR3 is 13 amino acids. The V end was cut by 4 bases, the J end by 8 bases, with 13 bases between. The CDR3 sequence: CASSADQGLTQYF. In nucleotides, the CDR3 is TGTGCCAGCAGTGCAGATCAGGGTCTTACGCAGTATTTT.

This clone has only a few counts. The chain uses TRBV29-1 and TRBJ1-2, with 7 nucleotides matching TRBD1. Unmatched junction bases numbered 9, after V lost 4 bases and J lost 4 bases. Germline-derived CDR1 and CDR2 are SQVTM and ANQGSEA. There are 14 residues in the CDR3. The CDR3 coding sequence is TGCAGCGTTGCTCAACGACAGGGAACCTATGGCTACACCTTC. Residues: CSVAQRQGTYGYTF.

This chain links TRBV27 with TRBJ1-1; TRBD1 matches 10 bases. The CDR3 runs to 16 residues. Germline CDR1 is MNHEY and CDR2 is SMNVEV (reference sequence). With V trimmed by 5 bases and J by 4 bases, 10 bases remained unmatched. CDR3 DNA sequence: TGTGCCAGCAGTGCCAGACAGGGGGCTGATGGCACTGAAGCTTTCTTT. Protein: CASSARQGADGTEAFF.

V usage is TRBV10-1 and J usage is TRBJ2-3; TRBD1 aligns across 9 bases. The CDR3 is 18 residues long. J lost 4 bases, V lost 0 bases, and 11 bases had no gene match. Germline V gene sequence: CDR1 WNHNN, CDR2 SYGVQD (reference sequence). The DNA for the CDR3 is TGCGCCAGCAGTGAGTCGATCCTTACAGGGGGCGAGGCAGATACGCAGTATTTT. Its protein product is CASSESILTGGEADTQYF.

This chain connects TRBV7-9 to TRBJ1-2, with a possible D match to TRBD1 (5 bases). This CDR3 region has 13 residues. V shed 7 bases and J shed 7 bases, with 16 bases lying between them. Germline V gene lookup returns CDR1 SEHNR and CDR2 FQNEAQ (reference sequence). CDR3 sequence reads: CASTKWGEGGYTF. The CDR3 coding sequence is TGTGCCAGCACCAAATGGGGGGAAGGTGGCTACACCTTC.

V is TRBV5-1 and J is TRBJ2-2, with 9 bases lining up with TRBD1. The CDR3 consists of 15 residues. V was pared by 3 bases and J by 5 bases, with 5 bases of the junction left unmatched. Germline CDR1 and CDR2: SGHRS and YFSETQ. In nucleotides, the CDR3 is TGCGCCAGCAGCTCTGGGACAGGGCGGACCGGGGAGCTGTTTTTT. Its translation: CASSSGTGRTGELFF.

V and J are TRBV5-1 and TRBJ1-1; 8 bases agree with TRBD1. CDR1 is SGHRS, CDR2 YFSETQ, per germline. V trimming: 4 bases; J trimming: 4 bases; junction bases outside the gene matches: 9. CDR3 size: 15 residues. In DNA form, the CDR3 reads TGCGCCAGCAGCCTATGGACAGGGTCGGGCACTGAAGCTTTCTTT. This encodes CASSLWTGSGTEAFF.

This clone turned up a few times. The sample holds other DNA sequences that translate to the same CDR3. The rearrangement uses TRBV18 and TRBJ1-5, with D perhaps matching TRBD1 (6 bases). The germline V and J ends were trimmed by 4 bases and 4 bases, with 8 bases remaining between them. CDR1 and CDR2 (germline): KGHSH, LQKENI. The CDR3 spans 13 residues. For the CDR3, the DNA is TGTGCCAGCTCACAACAGGGAAATCAGCCCCAGCATTTT. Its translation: CASSQQGNQPQHF.

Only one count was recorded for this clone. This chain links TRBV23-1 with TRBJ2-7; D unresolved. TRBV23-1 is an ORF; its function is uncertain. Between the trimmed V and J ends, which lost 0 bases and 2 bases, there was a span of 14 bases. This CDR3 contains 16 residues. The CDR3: CASSQSRHLTPYEQYF. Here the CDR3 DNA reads TGCGCCAGCAGTCAATCCCGACATCTGACCCCCTACGAGCAGTACTTC.

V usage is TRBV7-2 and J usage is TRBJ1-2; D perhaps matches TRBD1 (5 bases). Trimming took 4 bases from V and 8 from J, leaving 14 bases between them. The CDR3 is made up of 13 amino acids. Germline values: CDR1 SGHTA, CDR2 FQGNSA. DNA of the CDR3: TGTGCCAGCAGCTCCTTGACAGCGCTGGGCTACACCTTC. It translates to CASSSLTALGYTF. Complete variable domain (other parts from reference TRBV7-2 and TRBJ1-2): GAGVSQSPSNKVTEKGKDVELRCDPISGHTALYWYRQSLGQGLEFLIYFQGNSAPDKSGLPSDRFSAERTGGSVSTLTIQRTQQEDSAVYLCASSSLTALGYTFGSGTRLTVV.

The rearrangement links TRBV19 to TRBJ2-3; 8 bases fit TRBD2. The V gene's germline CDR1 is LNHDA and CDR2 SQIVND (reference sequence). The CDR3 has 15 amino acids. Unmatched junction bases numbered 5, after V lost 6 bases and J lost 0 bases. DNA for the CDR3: TGTGCCAGTAGGGAGCGGGAGAGAAGCACAGATACGCAGTATTTT. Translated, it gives CASRERERSTDTQYF.

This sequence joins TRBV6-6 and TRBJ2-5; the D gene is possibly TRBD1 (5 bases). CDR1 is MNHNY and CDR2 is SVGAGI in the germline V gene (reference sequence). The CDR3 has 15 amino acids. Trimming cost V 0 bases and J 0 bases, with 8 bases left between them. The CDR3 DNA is TGTGCCAGCAGTTACTCGTGGGGCGACCAAGAGACCCAGTACTTC. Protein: CASSYSWGDQETQYF.

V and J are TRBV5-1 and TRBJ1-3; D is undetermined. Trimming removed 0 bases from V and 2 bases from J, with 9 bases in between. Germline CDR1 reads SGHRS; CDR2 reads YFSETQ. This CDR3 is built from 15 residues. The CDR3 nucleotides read TGCGCCAGCAGCTTGGGCGGGGTAACTGGAAACACCATATATTTT. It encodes CASSLGGVTGNTIYF.

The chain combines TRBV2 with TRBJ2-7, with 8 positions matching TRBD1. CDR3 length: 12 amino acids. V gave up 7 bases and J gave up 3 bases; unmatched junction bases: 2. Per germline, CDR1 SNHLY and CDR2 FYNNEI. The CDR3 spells CASNDRGYEQYF. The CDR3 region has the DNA TGTGCCAGCAACGACAGGGGCTACGAGCAGTACTTC.

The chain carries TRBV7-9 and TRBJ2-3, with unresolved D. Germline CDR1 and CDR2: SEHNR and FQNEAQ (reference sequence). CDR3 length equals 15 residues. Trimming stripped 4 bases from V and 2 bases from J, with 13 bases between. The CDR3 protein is CASSSESWATDTQYF. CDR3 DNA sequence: TGTGCCAGCAGCTCCGAGAGTTGGGCCACAGATACGCAGTATTTT.

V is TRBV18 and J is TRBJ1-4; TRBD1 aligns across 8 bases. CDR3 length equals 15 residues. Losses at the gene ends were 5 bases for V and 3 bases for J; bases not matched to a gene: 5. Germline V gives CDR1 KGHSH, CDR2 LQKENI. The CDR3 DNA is TGTGCCAGCTCATTAGACAGGGGTGCTAATGAAAAACTGTTTTTT. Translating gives CASSLDRGANEKLFF.

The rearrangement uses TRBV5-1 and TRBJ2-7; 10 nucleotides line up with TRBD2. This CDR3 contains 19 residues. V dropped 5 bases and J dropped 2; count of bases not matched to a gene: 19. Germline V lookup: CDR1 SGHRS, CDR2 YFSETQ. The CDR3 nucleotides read TGCGCCAGCAGATTTAGGTTAGATAAATTAGCGGGGGGCCCCTACGAGCAGTACTTC. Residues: CASRFRLDKLAGGPYEQYF.

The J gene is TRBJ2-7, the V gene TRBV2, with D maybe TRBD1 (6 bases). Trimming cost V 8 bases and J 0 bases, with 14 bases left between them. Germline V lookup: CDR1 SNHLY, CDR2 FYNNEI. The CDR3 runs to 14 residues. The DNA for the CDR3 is TGTGCCAGCGTCAGACAGGACATCTCCTACGAGCAGTACTTC. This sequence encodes CASVRQDISYEQYF. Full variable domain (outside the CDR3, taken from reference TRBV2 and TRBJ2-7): EPEVTQTPSHQVTQMGQEVILRCVPISNHLYFYWYRQILGQKVEFLVSFYNNEISEKSEIFDDQFSVERPDGSNFTLKIRSTKLEDSAMYFCASVRQDISYEQYFGPGTRLTVT.

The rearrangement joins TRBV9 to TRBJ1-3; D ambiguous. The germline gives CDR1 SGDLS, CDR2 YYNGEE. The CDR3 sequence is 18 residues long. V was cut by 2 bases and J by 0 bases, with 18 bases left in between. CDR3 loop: CASSVGAAALVSGNTIYF. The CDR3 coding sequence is TGTGCCAGCAGCGTCGGAGCGGCGGCTCTAGTCTCTGGAAACACCATATATTTT.